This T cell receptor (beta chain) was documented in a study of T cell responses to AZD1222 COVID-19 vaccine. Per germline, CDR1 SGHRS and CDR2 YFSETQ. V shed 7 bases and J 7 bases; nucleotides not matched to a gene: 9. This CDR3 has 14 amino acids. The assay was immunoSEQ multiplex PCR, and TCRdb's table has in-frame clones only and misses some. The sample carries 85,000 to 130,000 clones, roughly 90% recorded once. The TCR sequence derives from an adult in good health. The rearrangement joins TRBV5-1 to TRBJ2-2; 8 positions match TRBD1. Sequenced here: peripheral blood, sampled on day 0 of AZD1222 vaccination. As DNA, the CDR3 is TGCGCCAGCTTCTCGACAGGGGTGGTCGGGGAGCTGTTTTTT. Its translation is CASFSTGVVGELFF.